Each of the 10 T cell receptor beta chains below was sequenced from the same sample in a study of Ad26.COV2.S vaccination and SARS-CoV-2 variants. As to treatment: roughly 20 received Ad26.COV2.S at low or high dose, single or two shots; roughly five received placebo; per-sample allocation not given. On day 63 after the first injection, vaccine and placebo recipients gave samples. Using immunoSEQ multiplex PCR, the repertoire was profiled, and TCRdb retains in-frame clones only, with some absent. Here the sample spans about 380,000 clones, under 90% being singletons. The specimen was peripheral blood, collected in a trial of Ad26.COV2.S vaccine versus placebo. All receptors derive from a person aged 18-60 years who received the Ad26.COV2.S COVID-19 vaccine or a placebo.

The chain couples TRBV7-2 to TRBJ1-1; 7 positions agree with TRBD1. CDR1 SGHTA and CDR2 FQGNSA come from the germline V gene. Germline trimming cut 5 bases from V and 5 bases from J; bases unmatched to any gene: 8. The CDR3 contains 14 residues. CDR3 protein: CASSLGQAWTEAFF. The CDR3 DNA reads TGTGCCAGCAGCCTAGGACAGGCATGGACTGAAGCTTTCTTT.

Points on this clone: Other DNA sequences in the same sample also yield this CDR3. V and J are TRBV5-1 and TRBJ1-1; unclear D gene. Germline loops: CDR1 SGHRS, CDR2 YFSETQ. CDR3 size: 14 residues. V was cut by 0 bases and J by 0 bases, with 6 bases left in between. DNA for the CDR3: TGCGCCAGCAGCTTGGGACATCTGAACACTGAAGCTTTCTTT. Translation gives CASSLGHLNTEAFF.

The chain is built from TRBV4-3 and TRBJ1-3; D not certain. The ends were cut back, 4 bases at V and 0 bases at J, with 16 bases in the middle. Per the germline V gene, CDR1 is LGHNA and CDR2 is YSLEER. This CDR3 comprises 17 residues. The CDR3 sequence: CASSLRLGKSSGNTIYF. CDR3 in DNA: TGCGCCAGCAGCCTACGTCTTGGGAAAAGCTCTGGAAACACCATATATTTT.

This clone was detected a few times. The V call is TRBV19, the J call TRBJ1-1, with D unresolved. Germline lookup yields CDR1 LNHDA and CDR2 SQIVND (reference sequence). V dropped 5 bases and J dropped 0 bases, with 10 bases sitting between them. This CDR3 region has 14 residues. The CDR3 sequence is CASSRPAMNTEAFF. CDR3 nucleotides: TGTGCCAGTAGTCGACCGGCTATGAACACTGAAGCTTTCTTT.

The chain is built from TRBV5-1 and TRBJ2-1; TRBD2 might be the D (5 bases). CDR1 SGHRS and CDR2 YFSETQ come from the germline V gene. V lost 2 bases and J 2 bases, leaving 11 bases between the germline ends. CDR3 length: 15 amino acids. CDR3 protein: CASSLSAVAYNEQFF. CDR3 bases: TGCGCCAGCAGCTTATCAGCGGTCGCCTACAATGAGCAGTTCTTC.

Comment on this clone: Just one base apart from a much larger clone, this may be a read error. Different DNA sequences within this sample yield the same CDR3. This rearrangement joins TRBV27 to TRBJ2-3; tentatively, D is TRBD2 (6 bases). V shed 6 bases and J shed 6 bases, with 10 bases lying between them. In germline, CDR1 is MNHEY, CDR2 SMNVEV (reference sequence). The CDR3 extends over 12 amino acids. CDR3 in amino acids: CASSLGGDTQYF. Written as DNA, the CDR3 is TGTGCCAGCAGCCTTGGGGGGGATACGCAGTATTTT.

CDR3 in amino acids: CAISESGTSDNYEQYF. CDR3 nucleotide sequence: TGTGCCATCAGTGAGTCGGGGACTAGCGATAACTACGAGCAGTACTTC. The chain recombines TRBV10-3 with TRBJ2-7; 10 positions match TRBD2. The CDR3 covers 16 residues. J lost 3 bases, V lost 0 bases, and 5 bases had no gene match. Germline V gene lookup returns CDR1 ENHRY and CDR2 SYGVKD.

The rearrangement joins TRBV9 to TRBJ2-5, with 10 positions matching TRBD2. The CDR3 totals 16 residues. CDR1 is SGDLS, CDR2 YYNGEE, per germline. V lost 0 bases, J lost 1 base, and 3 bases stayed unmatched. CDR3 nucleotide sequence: TGTGCCAGCAGCGTAGCCAGCGGGAGGGTCCAAGAGACCCAGTACTTC. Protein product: CASSVASGRVQETQYF.

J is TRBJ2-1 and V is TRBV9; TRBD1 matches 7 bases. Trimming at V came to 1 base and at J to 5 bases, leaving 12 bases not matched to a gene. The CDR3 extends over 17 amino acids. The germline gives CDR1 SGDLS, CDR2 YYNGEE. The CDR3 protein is CASSVNPRQGPHNEQFF. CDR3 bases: TGTGCCAGCAGCGTAAACCCCCGACAGGGACCCCACAATGAGCAGTTCTTC.

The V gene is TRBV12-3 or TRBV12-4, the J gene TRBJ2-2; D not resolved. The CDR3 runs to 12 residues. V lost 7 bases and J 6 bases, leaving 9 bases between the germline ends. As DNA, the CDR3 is TGTGCCAGCACCCTCGCCGCCGGGGAGCTGTTTTTT. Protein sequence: CASTLAAGELFF.